Shown below are 21 T cell receptor beta chains from a single sample sequenced in a study of regulatory dendritic cells for organ transplantation. The antigens of these receptors remain unknown. Clones were sequenced by immunoSEQ multiplex PCR, and TCRdb holds only the in-frame ones, with some missing. This table has fewer than 5,000 clones, 50% to 75% appearing once. Allogeneic regulatory or mature dendritic cells were co-cultured for roughly five days with CFSE-labeled sorted T cells at 1:10. Sequenced material: memory CD8+ T cells from blood cultured with regulatory dendritic cells. Specified subset: CD45RO+ memory T cells. Receptors were obtained from a human donor in good health.

The chain uses TRBV7-9 and TRBJ1-4; D gene uncertain. V was cut by 5 bases and J by 3 bases, with 13 bases left in between. Germline CDR1 and CDR2: SEHNR and FQNEAQ (reference sequence). CDR3 length: 15 residues. CDR3 residues: CASSLSEPANEKLFF. In DNA, the CDR3 is TGTGCCAGCAGCCTGTCGGAGCCGGCTAATGAAAAACTGTTTTTT.

The sample holds a few counts of this clone. The chain carries TRBV28 and TRBJ1-1; possibly TRBD1 for D (5 bases). The CDR3 length is 16 residues. Germline V gives CDR1 MDHEN, CDR2 SYDVKM. V dropped 6 bases and J dropped 0 bases, with 17 bases sitting between them. The CDR3 DNA reads TGTGCCAGCAGCCTCGTGGGAGGGGCCTTGAACACTGAAGCTTTCTTT. Amino acids: CASSLVGGALNTEAFF.

J is TRBJ2-3 and V is TRBV13; D might be TRBD1 (5 bases). The CDR3 sequence is 15 residues long. Germline CDR1 and CDR2: PRHDT and FYEKMQ (reference sequence). Deletions cut 0 bases from V and 4 bases from J, with 11 bases between. CDR3 sequence reads: CASSLGDSGPDTQYF. CDR3 DNA sequence: TGTGCCAGCAGCTTAGGAGACAGTGGGCCAGATACGCAGTATTTT.

The CDR3, as DNA: TGTGCCAGCAGCTTAGATGAGACAGGACTTGGCTATGGCTACACCTTC. It encodes CASSLDETGLGYGYTF. V is TRBV7-9 and J is TRBJ1-2, with D maybe TRBD1 (6 bases). From germline, CDR1 is SEHNR and CDR2 FQNEAQ (reference sequence). V lost 1 base and J lost 4, with 16 bases in between. The CDR3 has 16 amino acids. The complete variable domain, with remaining parts taken from reference TRBV7-9 and TRBJ1-2, reads DTGVSQNPRHKITKRGQNVTFRCDPISEHNRLYWYRQTLGQGPEFLTYFQNEAQLEKSRLLSDRFSAERPKGSFSTLEIQRTEQGDSAMYLCASSLDETGLGYGYTFGSGTRLTVV.

The chain carries TRBV15 and TRBJ2-3; TRBD2 matches at 8 bases. The J segment lost 3 bases and the V segment lost 5 bases, leaving 10 bases of the junction unmatched. In germline, CDR1 is LNHNV, CDR2 YYDKDF (reference sequence). There are 16 residues in the CDR3. The CDR3 reads CATSLTTGGGTDTQYF. CDR3 bases: TGTGCCACCAGCCTGACTACAGGCGGGGGGACAGATACGCAGTATTTT. Complete variable domain (other parts from reference TRBV15 and TRBJ2-3): DAMVIQNPRYQVTQFGKPVTLSCSQTLNHNVMYWYQQKSSQAPKLLFHYYDKDFNNEADTPDNFQSRRPNTSFCFLDIRSPGLGDTAMYLCATSLTTGGGTDTQYFGPGTRLTVL.

The V call is TRBV7-8, the J call TRBJ2-1; 8 bases line up with TRBD2. There are 16 residues in the CDR3. V shed 2 bases and J 0 bases; nucleotides not matched to a gene: 3. The V gene's germline CDR1 is SGHVS and CDR2 FQNEAQ. As DNA, the CDR3 is TGTGCCAGCAGCTTAATTAGCGGGGACTCCTACAATGAGCAGTTCTTC. This gives the protein CASSLISGDSYNEQFF.

This clone was recorded a few times. The chain employs TRBV7-9 and TRBJ2-7; TRBD1 matches at 8 bases. CDR1 and CDR2 (germline): SEHNR, FQNEAQ (reference sequence). Losses at the gene ends were 5 bases for V and 2 bases for J; bases not matched to a gene: 8. The CDR3 spans 15 residues. This chain's CDR3 is CASSASGGVTYEQYF. CDR3 nucleotide sequence: TGTGCCAGCAGCGCTTCAGGGGGCGTAACCTACGAGCAGTACTTC. Full variable domain (outside the CDR3, taken from reference TRBV7-9 and TRBJ2-7): DTGVSQNPRHKITKRGQNVTFRCDPISEHNRLYWYRQTLGQGPEFLTYFQNEAQLEKSRLLSDRFSAERPKGSFSTLEIQRTEQGDSAMYLCASSASGGVTYEQYFGPGTRLTVT.

There are a few counts of this clone. The chain is built from TRBV19 and TRBJ2-2, with D maybe TRBD2 (6 bases). Trimming removed 6 bases at V and 5 bases at J, with 16 bases between. Germline V gene data show CDR1 as LNHDA and CDR2 as SQIVND (reference sequence). CDR3 length: 15 amino acids. The CDR3 DNA reads as TGTGCCAGTAGGGATCTGGGGGGTAGTACCGGGGAGCTGTTTTTT. Its protein product is CASRDLGGSTGELFF. Variable domain in full (rest from reference TRBV19 and TRBJ2-2): DGGITQSPKYLFRKEGQNVTLSCEQNLNHDAMYWYRQDPGQGLRLIYYSQIVNDFQKGDIAEGYSVSREKKESFPLTVTSAQKNPTAFYLCASRDLGGSTGELFFGEGSRLTVL.

This clone has only one observation. V and J are TRBV4-1 and TRBJ2-6; D might be TRBD1 (5 bases). This CDR3 is 19 amino acids long. Trimming took off 0 bases at V and 2 bases at J, with 17 bases between the two ends. CDR1 is MGHRA and CDR2 is YSYEKL in the germline V gene. CDR3 in amino acids: CASSQEYRTNDAGANVLTF. The CDR3 nucleotides are TGCGCCAGCAGCCAAGAGTACAGGACAAATGACGCTGGGGCCAACGTCCTGACTTTC.

The chain carries TRBV7-2 and TRBJ2-1; maybe TRBD2 (7 bases). Germline CDR1 and CDR2: SGHTA and FQGNSA. The V gene lost 5 bases and the J gene lost 0 bases, with 14 bases spanning the gap. The CDR3 spans 16 residues. CDR3 in DNA: TGTGCCAGCAGCCTAGAGGGGGGGGACTCCTACAATGAGCAGTTCTTC. The encoded protein is CASSLEGGDSYNEQFF.

The chain is built from TRBV12-5 and TRBJ1-1; D is unclear. With 6 bases removed from V and 4 bases from J, the gap between germline ends came to 12 bases. The CDR3 runs to 13 residues. Germline lookup yields CDR1 LGHNT and CDR2 FRNRAP. The CDR3 nucleotides read TGTGCTAGTGGCGTGGGCCCTGGCACTGAAGCTTTCTTT. Its translation is CASGVGPGTEAFF.

The V call is TRBV6-5, the J call TRBJ1-5, with 7 nucleotides matching TRBD1. Per germline, CDR1 MNHEY and CDR2 SVGAGI. The V segment lost 6 bases and the J segment 4 bases; nucleotides outside the gene matches: 6. The CDR3 contains 14 residues. The CDR3 sequence is CASSYSGGNQPQHF. In DNA, the CDR3 is TGTGCCAGCAGCTATTCAGGGGGAAATCAGCCCCAGCATTTT.

This clone is medium-sized by share. V is TRBV5-6 and J is TRBJ1-2, with 9 bases fitting TRBD1. Germline trimming cut 4 bases from V and 6 bases from J; bases unmatched to any gene: 10. CDR3 length: 15 amino acids. Looked up from germline, CDR1 is SGHDT and CDR2 is YYEEEE. In DNA form, the CDR3 reads TGTGCCAGCAGCCCCTGGGGACAGGGACGGAATGGCTACACCTTC. Amino acid sequence: CASSPWGQGRNGYTF.

The chain has TRBV2 and TRBJ1-1; 10 nucleotides line up with TRBD1. Germline V gene data show CDR1 as SNHLY and CDR2 as FYNNEI. CDR3 length: 13 residues. With 11 bases clipped from V and 3 bases from J, the junction kept 6 bases outside the gene matches. The CDR3 DNA sequence: TGTGCCGTGACAGGGGGCTTGTACACTGAAGCTTTCTTT. The encoded protein is CAVTGGLYTEAFF.

V usage is TRBV5-1 and J usage is TRBJ1-3, with TRBD1 identical over 10 bases. V shed 4 bases, J shed 4 bases, and the junction held 8 bases outside the gene matches. In germline, CDR1 is SGHRS, CDR2 YFSETQ. This CDR3 comprises 16 residues. The CDR3 here is CASSPMGQGSGNTIYF. The CDR3 DNA reads as TGCGCCAGCAGCCCGATGGGACAGGGGTCCGGAAACACCATATATTTT. The full variable domain, with the rest looked up from reference TRBV5-1 and TRBJ1-3, is KAGVTQTPRYLIKTRGQQVTLSCSPISGHRSVSWYQQTPGQGLQFLFEYFSETQRNKGNFPGRFSGRQFSNSRSEMNVSTLELGDSALYLCASSPMGQGSGNTIYFGEGSWLTVV.

This clone was detected only once. The chain couples TRBV6-4 to TRBJ2-3; 11 nucleotides agree with TRBD2. This CDR3 is built from 15 residues. Germline CDR1 and CDR2: MRHNA and SNTAGT. J lost 2 bases, V lost 5 bases, and 3 bases had no gene match. CDR3 sequence reads: CASSTSGGNTDTQYF. CDR3 nucleotides: TGTGCCAGCAGTACTAGCGGGGGAAACACAGATACGCAGTATTTT.

CDR3 coding DNA: TGTGCCAGCAGTTACTCCGGGACAGACCTCTATGGCTACACCTTC. It translates to CASSYSGTDLYGYTF. The chain uses TRBV6-5 and TRBJ1-2; 7 positions match TRBD1. After removal of 0 bases from V and 4 bases from J, the junction contained 5 bases not matched to a gene. Germline assignment: CDR1 MNHEY and CDR2 SVGAGI. CDR3 length: 15 residues.

This sequence joins TRBV11-3 and TRBJ2-1, with 7 bases fitting TRBD2. V lost 0 bases and J lost 7; bases outside the gene matches: 9. Germline V gene data show CDR1 as SGHNT and CDR2 as YENEEA. The CDR3 totals 16 residues. CDR3: CASSLEGGDGLNEQFF. The CDR3 coding sequence is TGTGCCAGCAGCTTAGAGGGGGGGGATGGGTTAAATGAGCAGTTCTTC.

By share of the sample, this clone is large. CDR3 sequence: CASSQEDRVRETQYF. CDR3 DNA sequence: TGCGCCAGCAGCCAAGAAGACAGGGTGAGGGAGACCCAGTACTTC. The chain links TRBV4-3 to TRBJ2-5; 7 nucleotides align to TRBD1. The V gene's germline CDR1 is LGHNA and CDR2 YSLEER. Losses at the gene ends were 0 bases for V and 5 bases for J; bases not matched to a gene: 6. The CDR3 totals 15 residues.

In this sample, this clone turned up a few times. The chain uses TRBV5-5 and TRBJ2-5; 9 bases are shared with TRBD2. The germline CDR1 and CDR2 sequences are SGHKS and YYEKEE (reference sequence). The CDR3 totals 15 residues. Trimming cost V 2 bases and J 3 bases; bases outside gene matches: 5. The CDR3 region is CASSFPLAGKETQYF. In DNA form, the CDR3 reads TGTGCCAGCAGCTTCCCACTAGCGGGTAAAGAGACCCAGTACTTC.

This clone was observed a few times. J is TRBJ1-2 and V is TRBV6-5; TRBD1 agrees at 8 bases. V was pared by 2 bases and J by 0 bases, with 5 bases of the junction left unmatched. This CDR3 spans 16 amino acids. Per germline, CDR1 MNHEY and CDR2 SVGAGI. The CDR3 reads CASSYGTGLANYGYTF. The CDR3 coding sequence is TGTGCCAGCAGTTACGGGACAGGTCTAGCTAACTATGGCTACACCTTC.